This T cell receptor (beta chain) comes out of a study of blood T cells in healthy people across ages. Broader study findings: Estimates of total diversity, which came from one million sequenced T cells, were considered to be underestimates. Getting older went along with TCR beta diversity per million T cells dropping roughly linearly.

Caucasian, healthy and from Russia, the donors were aged between 6 and 90. There are a few counts of this clonotype. The antigen is unknown. This CDR3 comprises 16 residues. CDR1 SGHKS and CDR2 YYEKEE come from the germline V gene (reference sequence). The V end lost 0 bases, the J end lost 3 bases, and 15 bases lay between the germline ends. A J-beta primer mix and a sample-barcoded 5' primer were used in a second PCR of about 7 to 12 cycles. Every single cDNA molecule received a tag from a template-switch adaptor with 12 random nucleotides. In TCRdb, the 5' RACE reads were re-called with MiXCR into one record per CDR3 protein. The sample contains 650,000 to 1,000,000 distinct CDR3 sequences, under 40% of which appear only once.

The receptor comes from a man aged 18 to 30 in good health. Sequenced sample: blood. The V gene is TRBV5-5, the J gene TRBJ1-2; D may be TRBD1 (5 bases). The CDR3 DNA sequence: TGTGCCAGCAGCTTGGGTCTTGCGGGGCGCGACTATGGCTACACCTTC. This encodes CASSLGLAGRDYGYTF.